This T cell receptor (beta chain) was recorded in a study of T cell repertoires in cytomegalovirus infection. Study as a whole: Peptides in the study included HLA-C-restricted and HLA-B-restricted CMV epitopes. Signatures in public TCR beta sequences pointed to both CMV infection and matching HLA type. The study's findings and limits: There were carriers of CMV plus the relevant HLA, and cumulative public TCR beta family frequency identified them.

This clonotype was observed many times. The antigen is not known. One entry per CDR3 protein results from TCRdb running MiXCR on the reads. The table includes under 350,000 distinct CDR3 sequences, roughly a fifth detected once. V lost 5 bases and J lost 7; bases outside the gene matches: 2. Germline V lookup: CDR1 SGHTA, CDR2 FQGNSA. The CDR3 covers 14 residues. The chain couples TRBV7-2 to TRBJ2-1; 13 positions agree with TRBD2. The clonotype originates from a human donor in good health (CMV status not recorded). Some clones in this sample may be carry-over from other donors' samples. Sequenced here: cultured PBMCs, sampled from culture after CMV antigen stimulation. CDR3 amino acids: CASSRTSGRNEQFF. CDR3 sequence (DNA): TGTGCCAGCAGCCGGACTAGCGGGAGAAATGAGCAGTTCTTC.